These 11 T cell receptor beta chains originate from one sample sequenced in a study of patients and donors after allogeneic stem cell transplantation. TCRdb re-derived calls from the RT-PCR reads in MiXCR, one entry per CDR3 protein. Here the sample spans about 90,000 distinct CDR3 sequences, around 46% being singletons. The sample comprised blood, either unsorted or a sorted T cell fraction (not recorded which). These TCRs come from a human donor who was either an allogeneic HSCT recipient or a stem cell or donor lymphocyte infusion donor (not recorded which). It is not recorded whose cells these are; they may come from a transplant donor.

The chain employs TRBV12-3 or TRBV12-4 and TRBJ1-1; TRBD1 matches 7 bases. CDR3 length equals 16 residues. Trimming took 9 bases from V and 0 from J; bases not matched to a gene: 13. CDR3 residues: CASRIRQGRLNTEAFF. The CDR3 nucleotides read TGTGCCAGTAGAATCAGACAGGGTCGGCTGAACACTGAAGCTTTCTTT.

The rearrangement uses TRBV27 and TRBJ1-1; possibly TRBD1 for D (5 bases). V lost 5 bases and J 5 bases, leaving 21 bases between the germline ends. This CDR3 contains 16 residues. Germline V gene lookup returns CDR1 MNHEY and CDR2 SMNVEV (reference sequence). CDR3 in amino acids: CASSLTWGSGLTEAFF. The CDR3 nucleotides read TGTGCCAGCAGTCTTACCTGGGGATCGGGACTAACTGAAGCTTTCTTT.

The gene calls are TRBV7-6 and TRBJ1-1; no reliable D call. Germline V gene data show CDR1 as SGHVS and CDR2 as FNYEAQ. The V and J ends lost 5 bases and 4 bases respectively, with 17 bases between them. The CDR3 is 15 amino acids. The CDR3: CASSIGDGDSTEAFF. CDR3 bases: TGTGCCAGCAGCATCGGGGATGGGGATAGCACTGAAGCTTTCTTT.

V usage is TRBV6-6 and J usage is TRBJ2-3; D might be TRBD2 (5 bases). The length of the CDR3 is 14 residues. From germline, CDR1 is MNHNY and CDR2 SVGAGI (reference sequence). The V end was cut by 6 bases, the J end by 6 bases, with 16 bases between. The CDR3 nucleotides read TGTGCCAGCAGGCGGGCCTTCCTTGGGGATACGCAGTATTTT. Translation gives CASRRAFLGDTQYF.

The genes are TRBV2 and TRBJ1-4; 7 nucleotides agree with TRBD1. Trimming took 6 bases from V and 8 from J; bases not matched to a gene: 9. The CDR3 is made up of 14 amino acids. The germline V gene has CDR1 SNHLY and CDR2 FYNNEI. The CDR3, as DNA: TGTGCCAGCAGACCGACAGGGAAGGGCGAAAAACTGTTTTTT. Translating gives CASRPTGKGEKLFF. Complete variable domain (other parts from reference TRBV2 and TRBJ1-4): EPEVTQTPSHQVTQMGQEVILRCVPISNHLYFYWYRQILGQKVEFLVSFYNNEISEKSEIFDDQFSVERPDGSNFTLKIRSTKLEDSAMYFCASRPTGKGEKLFFGSGTQLSVL.

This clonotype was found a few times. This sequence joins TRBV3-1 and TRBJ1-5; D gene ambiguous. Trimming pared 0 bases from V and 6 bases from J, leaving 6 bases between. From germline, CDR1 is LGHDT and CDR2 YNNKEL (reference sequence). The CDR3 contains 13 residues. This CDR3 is CASSQDRIQPQHF. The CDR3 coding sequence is TGTGCCAGCAGCCAAGATCGGATTCAGCCCCAGCATTTT.

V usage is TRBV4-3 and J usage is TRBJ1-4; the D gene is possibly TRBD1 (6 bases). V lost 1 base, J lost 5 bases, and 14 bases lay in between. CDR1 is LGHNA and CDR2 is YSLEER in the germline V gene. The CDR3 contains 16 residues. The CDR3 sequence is CASSQASTGANEKLFF. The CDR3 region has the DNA TGCGCCAGCAGCCAAGCTTCGACAGGAGCAAATGAAAAACTGTTTTTT.

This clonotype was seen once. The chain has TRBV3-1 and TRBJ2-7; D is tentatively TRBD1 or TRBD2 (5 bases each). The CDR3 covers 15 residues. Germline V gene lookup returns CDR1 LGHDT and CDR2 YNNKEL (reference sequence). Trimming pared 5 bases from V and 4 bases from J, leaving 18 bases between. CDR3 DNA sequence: TGTGCCAGCAGCTCGGGACGTACACTTAATTACGAGCAGTACTTC. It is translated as CASSSGRTLNYEQYF.

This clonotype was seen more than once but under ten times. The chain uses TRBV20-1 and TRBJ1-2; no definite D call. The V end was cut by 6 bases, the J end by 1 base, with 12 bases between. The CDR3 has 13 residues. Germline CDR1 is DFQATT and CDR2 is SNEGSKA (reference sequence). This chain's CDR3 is CSARSQSNYGYTF. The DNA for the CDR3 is TGCAGTGCCCGTAGTCAGAGTAACTATGGCTACACCTTC.

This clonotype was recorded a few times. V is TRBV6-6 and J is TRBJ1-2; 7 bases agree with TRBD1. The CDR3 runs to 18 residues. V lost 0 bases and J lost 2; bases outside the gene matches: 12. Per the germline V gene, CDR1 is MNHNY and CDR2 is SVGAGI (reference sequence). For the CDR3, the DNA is TGTGCCAGCAGTTACTCGCCCTTGACAGGGAAGAAGAACTATGGCTACACCTTC. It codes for CASSYSPLTGKKNYGYTF.

The CDR3 protein is CSVPGEGNTIYF. The CDR3 region has the DNA TGCAGCGTTCCGGGGGAGGGAAACACCATATATTTT. V gene TRBV29-1 combines with J gene TRBJ1-3; perhaps TRBD1 as D (5 bases). The V gene's germline CDR1 is SQVTM and CDR2 ANQGSEA. V lost 5 bases and J lost 4, with 9 bases in between. The CDR3 contains 12 residues.